Below, one T cell receptor (beta chain) is given with its context. Its target antigen remains unknown. The record has no base qualities; no much larger clone is one base away. The data originate from a study of blood T cell repertoires in COVID-19 (dated by TCRdb to the early 2020s). Study-level background: Samples from collaborators originated in the United States, Italy and Spain and spanned both the acute and convalescent phases of COVID-19. The prospective study material was composed of cDNA or gDNA derived from T cells, B-cell-depleted T cells, or PBMCs. Subjects who had been exposed to COVID-19, were actively infected with it, or had recovered from it provided the deeply sampled blood TCRbeta repertoires that made up the dataset. The repertoires were released in a freely available public database meant as a resource for research on the immune response to SARS-CoV-2. Samples were obtained from the ongoing ImmuneRACE study (first 160 participants) and from over 1,000 subjects provided by 6 global collaborators. A de-identified subject ID, COVID-19 status, age in years and sex were almost always included in the sample metadata. Where available, HLA class I and class II types were obtained from metadata supplied by the sample provider rather than from assay-based typing. Study-wide findings and limitations: The amount of clinical and demographic metadata varied by source and participant and was provided uncurated.

Trimming costs V 1 base and J 3 bases, and their ends lie 12 bases apart. The CDR3 numbers 15 residues from cysteine through phenylalanine. Only the CDR3 portion is preserved as DNA: 45 bases, with reading frame beginning at the first base. CDR1 and CDR2, per the germline V gene, are SGHAT and FQNNGV. Whole blood was collected in K2EDTA tubes by collaborating institutions according to the institutions' own protocols. For TCRbeta analysis, collaborators shipped samples in one of three forms: frozen whole blood, isolated PBMCs, or DNA extracted from either of those sample types. The immunoSEQ Assay, a bias-controlled multiplex PCR, was used to amplify TCRbeta CDR3 regions from genomic DNA. In the paper's pipeline: Nucleated cell counts per sample were estimated from amplification of reference gene primers within the assay. To quantify the absolute abundance of each unique TCRbeta CDR3 rearrangement, sequence reads were collapsed and filtered. For each sample, productive Simpson clonality was calculated by taking the square root of Simpson's diversity index across productive rearrangements. TCRdb provides this immuneACCESS table in a form limited to in-frame rearrangements. Some clones are lacking; in checked studies, under half of them reflect an unresolved V gene, and why the rest are absent is not known. V and J calls and clone size are given by that table; D and trimming were obtained from the DNA. The sample yields a few hundred thousand clones; 70% to 90% were counted once. In total, the top ten clones hold 3% of the sample.

Sequenced sample: peripheral blood. The clonotype originates from a woman aged 25 to 39 with active or convalescent COVID-19. Recombination connected TRBV11-2 to TRBJ1-1; possibly the D gene is TRBD1, per 5 matching bases. The CDR3 sequence is CASSLGWGSDTEAFF. The base sequence is TGTGCCAGCAGCTTAGGGTGGGGCTCGGACACTGAAGCTTTCTTT.